Following are 7 T cell receptor beta chains from one sample sequenced in a study of T cells after yellow fever vaccination. TCRdb re-derived calls from the 5' RACE reads in MiXCR, one entry per CDR3 protein. The table lists 300,000 to 400,000 distinct CDR3 sequences, roughly 10% of them singletons. The sample in question was CD4+ T cells sorted from PBMCs, obtained 45 days after the yellow fever booster vaccination. Receptors originate from a man in his late teens or twenties who received the YFV17D yellow fever vaccine.

DNA of the CDR3: TGCAGTGCTAGAGGCAGATCAGGGTTCGAATCTGAAGCTTTCTTT. This codes for CSARGRSGFESEAFF. This rearrangement joins TRBV20-1 to TRBJ1-1, with D perhaps TRBD1 (5 bases). The ends were cut back, 1 base at V and 6 bases at J, with 18 bases in the middle. CDR3 length: 15 residues. CDR1 and CDR2 from the germline V gene are DFQATT and SNEGSKA (reference sequence).

In this sample, this clonotype turned up many times. The CDR3 region is CASSMTGLRSYEQYF. In DNA form, the CDR3 reads TGCGCCAGCAGCATGACAGGGCTAAGGTCCTACGAGCAGTACTTC. The J gene is TRBJ2-7, the V gene TRBV5-1; TRBD1 aligns across 7 bases. Per germline, CDR1 SGHRS and CDR2 YFSETQ. CDR3 size: 15 residues. Losses at the gene ends were 4 bases for V and 1 base for J; bases not matched to a gene: 8.

The J gene is TRBJ2-3, the V gene TRBV4-3; D uncertain. V lost 0 bases and J 1 base, leaving 5 bases between the germline ends. The CDR3 is 14 amino acids. CDR1 is LGHNA, CDR2 YSLEER, per germline. The CDR3 bases are TGCGCCAGCAGCCAAGAGCCTGGCACAGATACGCAGTATTTT. This sequence encodes CASSQEPGTDTQYF.

This clonotype was observed a handful of times. The chain combines TRBV5-6 with TRBJ2-7; no clear D. This CDR3 comprises 19 residues. V was clipped by 4 bases and J by 0 bases, with 26 bases between them. Germline V gene sequence: CDR1 SGHDT, CDR2 YYEEEE. The CDR3 region is CASSPNEVRLNPLSYEQYV. In DNA form, the CDR3 reads TGTGCCAGCAGCCCCAATGAAGTGCGCCTCAATCCCCTCTCCTACGAGCAGTACGTC.

There are a few counts of this clonotype. J is TRBJ2-2 and V is TRBV9; D call uncertain. Germline CDR1 is SGDLS and CDR2 is YYNGEE. The V end lost 4 bases, the J end lost 3 bases, and 10 bases lay between the germline ends. This CDR3 has 14 amino acids. The CDR3 DNA follows: TGTGCCAGCAGCCTGTTATGGGACACCGGGGAGCTGTTTTTT. Translating it yields CASSLLWDTGELFF.

The genes are TRBV5-1 and TRBJ2-1, with 8 nucleotides matching TRBD2. With 1 base clipped from V and 2 bases from J, the junction kept 5 bases outside the gene matches. From germline, CDR1 is SGHRS and CDR2 YFSETQ. The CDR3 is 16 amino acids. CDR3 nucleotides: TGCGCCAGCAGCTTGTCAAGCGGGGGAGCCTACAATGAGCAGTTCTTC. Amino acids: CASSLSSGGAYNEQFF.

The chain has TRBV18 and TRBJ1-2; a weak D match, TRBD1 (5 bases). The CDR3 is made up of 13 amino acids. Per germline, CDR1 KGHSH and CDR2 LQKENI. The V and J ends lost 3 bases and 4 bases respectively, with 9 bases between them. DNA of the CDR3: TGTGCCAGCTCACCGCCGGGGCTCTATGGCTACACCTTC. Its translation: CASSPPGLYGYTF.